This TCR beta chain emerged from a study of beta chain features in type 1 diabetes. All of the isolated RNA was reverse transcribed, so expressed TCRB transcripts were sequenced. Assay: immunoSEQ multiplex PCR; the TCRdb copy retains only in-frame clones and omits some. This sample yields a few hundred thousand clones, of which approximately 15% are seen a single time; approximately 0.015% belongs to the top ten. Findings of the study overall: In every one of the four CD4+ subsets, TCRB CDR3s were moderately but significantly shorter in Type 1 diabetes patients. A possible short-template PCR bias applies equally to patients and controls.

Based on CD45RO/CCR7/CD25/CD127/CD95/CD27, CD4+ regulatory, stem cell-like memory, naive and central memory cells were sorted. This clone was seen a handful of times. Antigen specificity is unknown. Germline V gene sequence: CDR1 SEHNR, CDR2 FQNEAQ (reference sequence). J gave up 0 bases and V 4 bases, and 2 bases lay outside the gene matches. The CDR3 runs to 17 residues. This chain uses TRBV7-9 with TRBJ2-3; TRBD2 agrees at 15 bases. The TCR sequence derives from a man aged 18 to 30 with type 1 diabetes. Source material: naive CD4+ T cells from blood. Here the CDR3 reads CASSSGTSGGSTDTQYF. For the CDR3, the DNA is TGTGCCAGCAGCTCCGGGACTAGCGGGGGGAGCACAGATACGCAGTATTTT.